A single sample is the source of the 22 T cell receptor beta chains below, sequenced in a study of vaccination and CD4 T cells after COVID-19. Cultured CD4+ T cells had their DNA profiled by the Oncomine TCR Beta short-read assay. MiXCR, run by TCRdb on the PCR reads, gives a single entry per CDR3 protein. This sample has 19,000 or so distinct CDR3 sequences, with around 42% found just once. Noted treatment: approximately nine-day PBMC culture with coronavirus spike peptide pools or control peptides (ViraFEST assay). For these receptors, no antigen is known. Here the sequenced sample was CD4+ T cells from blood, cultured in vitro, taken after SARS-CoV-2 vaccination. The receptors derive from a human donor who had recovered from COVID-19.

The V gene is TRBV10-3, the J gene TRBJ1-1, with D uncertain. This CDR3 is built from 15 residues. Germline V CDR1 and CDR2: ENHRY, SYGVKD. Trimming took 0 bases from V and 1 from J, leaving 9 bases between them. The CDR3 protein is CAISESNRKNTEAFF. The CDR3 coding sequence is TGTGCCATCAGTGAGTCGAACAGAAAGAACACTGAAGCTTTCTTT.

This clonotype was picked up a small number of times. The chain carries TRBV7-9 and TRBJ1-6, with 7 bases lining up with TRBD1. Germline CDR1 is SEHNR and CDR2 is FQNEAQ (reference sequence). The CDR3 consists of 14 residues. With 5 bases clipped from V and 11 bases from J, the junction kept 9 bases outside the gene matches. The chain's CDR3 is CASSRGTDQPPLHF. The DNA of the CDR3 is TGTGCCAGCAGCCGAGGGACAGACCAACCACCCCTCCACTTT.

CDR3 protein: CASSPHQTGELFF. The CDR3 coding sequence is TGTGCCAGCAGTCCCCACCAGACCGGGGAGCTGTTTTTT. The chain carries TRBV28 and TRBJ2-2, with D unresolved. This CDR3 has 13 residues. V lost 5 bases, J lost 5 bases, and 9 bases lay in between. Germline values: CDR1 MDHEN, CDR2 SYDVKM.

This clonotype was recorded once. The chain links TRBV11-2 to TRBJ1-2; perhaps TRBD1 as D (6 bases). V lost 1 base, J lost 8 bases, and 11 bases lay in between. The CDR3 loop spans 13 amino acids. Germline CDR1 and CDR2: SGHAT and FQNNGV. The CDR3 protein is CASSLAGAQGYTF. The CDR3 DNA reads TGTGCCAGCAGCTTAGCGGGGGCGCAGGGCTACACCTTC. Full variable domain (rest looked up from reference TRBV11-2 and TRBJ1-2): EAGVAQSPRYKIIEKRQSVAFWCNPISGHATLYWYQQILGQGPKLLIQFQNNGVVDDSQLPKDRFSAERLKGVDSTLKIQPAKLEDSAVYLCASSLAGAQGYTFGSGTRLTVV.

This clonotype was counted a few times. CDR3 region: CASSLLGQGQTEAFF. The CDR3 DNA follows: TGTGCCAGCAGTTTACTTGGTCAGGGGCAAACTGAAGCTTTCTTT. The chain has TRBV6-2 or TRBV6-3 and TRBJ1-1; tentatively, D is TRBD1 (6 bases). V was cut by 4 bases and J by 5 bases, with 17 bases left in between. Per germline, CDR1 MNHEY and CDR2 SVGEGT. CDR3 length: 15 amino acids.

The V call is TRBV25-1, the J call TRBJ1-6, with D possibly TRBD1 on 5 matching bases. Germline values: CDR1 MGHDK, CDR2 SYGVNS. The CDR3 extends over 13 amino acids. Trimming stripped 1 base from V and 10 bases from J, with 8 bases between. The CDR3 DNA reads TGTGCCAGCAGTGAATGGGGGGGATCACCCCTCCACTTT. Protein sequence: CASSEWGGSPLHF.

This rearrangement joins TRBV7-8 to TRBJ2-3; 11 bases line up with TRBD1. Germline V gene sequence: CDR1 SGHVS, CDR2 FQNEAQ. V was pared by 6 bases and J by 5 bases, with 7 bases of the junction left unmatched. The CDR3 is made up of 15 amino acids. CDR3 in amino acids: CASRGRDRGGDTQYF. CDR3 sequence (DNA): TGTGCCAGCAGGGGTAGGGACAGGGGGGGAGATACGCAGTATTTT.

The V call is TRBV7-2, the J call TRBJ2-3; 8 bases agree with TRBD2. In germline, CDR1 is SGHTA, CDR2 FQGNSA. The ends lost 0 bases at V and 1 base at J; junction bases unmatched: 3. The CDR3 spans 16 residues. CDR3 loop: CASSLAPAGGTDTQYF. The CDR3 region has the DNA TGTGCCAGCAGCTTAGCGCCAGCGGGGGGCACAGATACGCAGTATTTT.

The table lists this clonotype with a count of one. The V call is TRBV6-2 or TRBV6-3, the J call TRBJ2-2; no clear D gene. CDR1 is MNHEY, CDR2 SVGEGT, per germline. This CDR3 has 17 residues. V lost 2 bases, J lost 3 bases, and 16 bases lay in between. The CDR3 bases are TGTGCCAGCAGTTACGGCCGGTCGGCCGTGGACACCGGGGAGCTGTTTTTT. Protein: CASSYGRSAVDTGELFF.

This clonotype has only a few counts. The chain carries TRBV28 and TRBJ2-1; the match to TRBD2 covers 11 bases. CDR3 length equals 15 residues. Per the germline V gene, CDR1 is MDHEN and CDR2 is SYDVKM. V gave up 4 bases and J gave up 5 bases; unmatched junction bases: 4. As DNA, the CDR3 is TGTGCCAGCAGTTCCGGGACTAGCGGCCACAATGAGCAGTTCTTC. Its protein is CASSSGTSGHNEQFF.

The chain recombines TRBV6-2 or TRBV6-3 with TRBJ2-6; TRBD1 or TRBD2 may be the D gene (5 bases each). The CDR3 has 16 residues. The V end was cut by 5 bases, the J end by 4 bases, with 15 bases between. In germline, CDR1 is MNHEY, CDR2 SVGEGT. The chain's CDR3 is CASSEGRPSGANVLTF. CDR3 coding DNA: TGTGCCAGCAGTGAGGGACGGCCCTCCGGGGCCAACGTCCTGACTTTC.

The chain has TRBV25-1 and TRBJ1-6, with D unclear. Germline CDR1 and CDR2: MGHDK and SYGVNS. Deletions cut 5 bases from V and 7 bases from J, with 12 bases between. The CDR3 loop spans 14 amino acids. CDR3 region: CASSPLLGNSPLHF. As DNA, the CDR3 is TGTGCCAGCAGTCCACTGCTCGGGAATTCACCCCTCCACTTT.

The gene calls are TRBV20-1 and TRBJ2-4; D call uncertain. Germline-derived CDR1 and CDR2 are DFQATT and SNEGSKA (reference sequence). V dropped 0 bases and J dropped 1 base, with 13 bases sitting between them. The CDR3 consists of 16 residues. CDR3 amino acids: CSARDVGSTAKNIQYF. The CDR3 coding sequence is TGCAGTGCTAGAGATGTGGGGTCTACCGCCAAAAACATTCAGTACTTC.

Points on this clonotype: Relative to the germline gene, one junction end is altered; a read error may explain this. The V gene is TRBV11-3, the J gene TRBJ2-3; D is possibly TRBD1 (6 bases). This CDR3 comprises 13 residues. CDR1 and CDR2 (germline): SGHNT, YENEEA. CDR3 nucleotides: TGTGCCAGCACCCCCTCAGGGGAAGATACGCTGTATTTT. Residues: CASTPSGEDTLYF.

This clonotype was seen just once. The chain has TRBV19 and TRBJ2-7, with TRBD1 as a possible D gene (6 bases). The CDR3 is 13 residues long. Germline CDR1 is LNHDA and CDR2 is SQIVND (reference sequence). Trimming stripped 6 bases from V and 4 bases from J, with 13 bases between. CDR3 region: CASSRDRKYEQYF. In DNA, the CDR3 is TGTGCCAGTAGCCGAGACAGGAAGTACGAGCAGTACTTC.

The chain couples TRBV27 to TRBJ2-6, with D perhaps matching TRBD1 (5 bases). The CDR3 length is 17 residues. Germline V gene lookup returns CDR1 MNHEY and CDR2 SMNVEV (reference sequence). Trimming removed 1 base at V and 0 bases at J, with 10 bases between. The CDR3 DNA reads TGTGCCAGCAGTTTATGGACATCTATCTCTGGGGCCAACGTCCTGACTTTC. Protein product: CASSLWTSISGANVLTF.

The chain recombines TRBV6-2 or TRBV6-3 with TRBJ2-1; maybe TRBD2 (5 bases). Trimming stripped 8 bases from V and 6 bases from J, with 17 bases between. The CDR3 length is 14 residues. From germline, CDR1 is MNHEY and CDR2 SVGEGT. The CDR3 here is CASVGLPNTNEQFF. The CDR3 region has the DNA TGTGCCAGCGTTGGACTTCCCAACACCAATGAGCAGTTCTTC.

This clonotype came up once. The chain employs TRBV20-1 and TRBJ1-1, with no clear D. This CDR3 region has 13 residues. The V end lost 8 bases, the J end lost 0 bases, and 13 bases lay between the germline ends. Per germline, CDR1 DFQATT and CDR2 SNEGSKA (reference sequence). The CDR3 protein is CSSYTRVNTEAFF. CDR3 coding DNA: TGCAGTTCCTACACCCGGGTGAACACTGAAGCTTTCTTT.

Only a few counts were recorded for this clonotype. V and J are TRBV21-1 and TRBJ2-4; TRBD1 is taken as the D call from the table, unchecked against the DNA. TRBV21-1 is deemed a pseudogene. The CDR3 runs to 13 residues. The CDR3 reads CASLRGGTVIQYF. The CDR3 DNA reads as TGTGCCAGCCTTAGAGGGGGCACGGTCATTCAGTACTTC.

J is TRBJ2-7 and V is TRBV7-8; the D gene could be TRBD1 or TRBD2 (5 bases each). Trimming removed 1 base at V and 3 bases at J, with 10 bases between. The CDR3 is 14 residues long. CDR1 is SGHVS and CDR2 is FQNEAQ in the germline V gene. The CDR3 DNA reads as TGTGCCAGCAGCTTAGGAGACAGCGGCTACGAGCAGTACTTC. Amino acid sequence: CASSLGDSGYEQYF.

The chain's CDR3 is CSVKAGATNTETQYF. CDR3 sequence (DNA): TGCAGCGTCAAGGCGGGAGCCACAAACACGGAGACCCAGTACTTC. The J gene is TRBJ2-5, the V gene TRBV29-1, with 7 bases identical to TRBD2. Trimming took 6 bases from V and 5 from J; bases not matched to a gene: 15. Looked up from germline, CDR1 is SQVTM and CDR2 is ANQGSEA. This CDR3 has 15 residues.

This chain uses TRBV15 with TRBJ2-1, with unresolved D. Trimming shortened V by 2 bases and J by 5 bases, and 10 bases separated the two germline ends. The CDR3 totals 14 residues. Per germline, CDR1 LNHNV and CDR2 YYDKDF (reference sequence). CDR3 coding DNA: TGTGCCACCAGCAGACCCCTGTGGGACAATGAGCAGTTCTTC. This translates into CATSRPLWDNEQFF.